Following are 31 T cell receptor beta chains from one sample sequenced in a study of blood T cell repertoires in COVID-19 (TCRdb year 2020). Library method: the immunoSEQ multiplex PCR assay. TCRdb stores this immuneACCESS table with in-frame sequences only. Part of the clones is absent; in the studies checked, under half of the shortfall reflects unresolved V genes, and no reason is known for the rest. The sample table lists 200,000 to 250,000 clones, approximately 82% of them with a count of one. The ten largest clones capture 1.9% of the sample. The sequenced sample consisted of peripheral blood. Source of these receptors: a woman older than 75 with acute or convalescent COVID-19.

The chain links TRBV6-2 or TRBV6-3 to TRBJ1-5; possible D gene TRBD1, 5 bases. Germline CDR1 reads MNHEY; CDR2 reads SVGEGT. This CDR3 contains 15 residues. The germline V and J ends were trimmed by 5 bases and 0 bases, with 11 bases remaining between them. Here the CDR3 DNA reads TGTGCCAGCAGTCGACAGCGAAATAGCAATCAGCCCCAGCATTTT. Translating it yields CASSRQRNSNQPQHF.

This clone has a single count. Here the CDR3 reads CASSYRQGRTETQYF. The DNA for the CDR3 is TGTGCCAGCAGCTACCGACAGGGGAGGACGGAGACCCAGTACTTC. This chain connects TRBV27 to TRBJ2-5; 8 bases map to TRBD1. CDR1 MNHEY and CDR2 SMNVEV come from the germline V gene (reference sequence). The CDR3 spans 15 residues. After removal of 6 bases from V and 5 bases from J, the junction contained 11 bases not matched to a gene.

The J gene is TRBJ2-1, the V gene TRBV5-8, with 7 bases matching TRBD1. After removal of 4 bases from V and 4 bases from J, the junction contained 11 bases not matched to a gene. Germline CDR1 SGHTS, CDR2 YDEGEE. This CDR3 has 16 residues. CDR3 in DNA: TGTGCCAGCAGCGGTAATACAGGGGTCCGATACAATGAGCAGTTCTTC. As protein: CASSGNTGVRYNEQFF. The variable domain in full, with the rest retrieved from reference TRBV5-8 and TRBJ2-1, is EAGVTQSPTHLIKTRGQQATLRCSPISGHTSVYWYQQALGLGLQFLLWYDEGEERNRGNFPPRFSGRQFPNYSSELNVNALELEDSALYLCASSGNTGVRYNEQFFGPGTRLTVL.

The chain is built from TRBV19 and TRBJ1-1; D remains ambiguous. Trimming left V 1 base short and J 4 bases short, with 10 bases between. The CDR3 consists of 14 residues. From germline, CDR1 is LNHDA and CDR2 SQIVND (reference sequence). CDR3 DNA: TGTGCCAGTAGTATAGGCCGGGAAGGCACTGAAGCTTTCTTT. Protein product: CASSIGREGTEAFF.

This rearrangement joins TRBV30 to TRBJ1-2; D gene unclear. From germline, CDR1 is GTSNPN and CDR2 SVGIG (reference sequence). The CDR3 extends over 13 amino acids. The V gene lost 2 bases and the J gene lost 2 bases, with 9 bases spanning the gap. The CDR3 spells CAWSPSYNYGYTF. The DNA for the CDR3 is TGTGCCTGGAGTCCGAGCTACAACTATGGCTACACCTTC.

The rearrangement uses TRBV5-1 and TRBJ2-5, with 11 bases fitting TRBD1. From germline, CDR1 is SGHRS and CDR2 YFSETQ. Losses at the gene ends were 4 bases for V and 4 bases for J; bases not matched to a gene: 6. The CDR3 length is 15 residues. CDR3 region: CASSPGQGAGETQYF. The CDR3 nucleotides read TGCGCCAGCAGCCCCGGACAGGGGGCGGGAGAGACCCAGTACTTC.

The genes are TRBV3-1 (or the pseudogene TRBV3-2) and TRBJ2-7, with 9 nucleotides matching TRBD1. Germline loops: CDR1 LGHDT, CDR2 YNNKEL (reference sequence). The length of the CDR3 is 13 residues. Trimming took 2 bases from V and 5 from J; bases not matched to a gene: 1. The CDR3 spells CASSQRTGDEQYF. The CDR3 region has the DNA TGTGCCAGCAGCCAACGGACAGGGGACGAGCAGTACTTC.

The chain recombines TRBV6-6 with TRBJ2-1, with TRBD2 matching 11 bases. Per the germline V gene, CDR1 is MNHNY and CDR2 is SVGAGI (reference sequence). V shed 6 bases, J shed 6 bases, and the junction held 10 bases outside the gene matches. The length of the CDR3 is 16 residues. The CDR3 DNA follows: TGTGCCAGCAGCCCCACGTTTAGCGGGGGGGCCAATGAGCAGTTCTTC. This encodes CASSPTFSGGANEQFF.

The V gene is TRBV4-1, the J gene TRBJ1-5; D perhaps matches TRBD1 (5 bases). The CDR3 extends over 14 amino acids. The ends were cut back, 4 bases at V and 5 bases at J, with 12 bases in the middle. The germline CDR1 and CDR2 sequences are MGHRA and YSYEKL. CDR3 residues: CASSPGVGHQPQHF. DNA for the CDR3: TGCGCCAGCAGCCCGGGGGTGGGGCATCAGCCCCAGCATTTT.

The rearrangement uses TRBV6-2 or TRBV6-3 and TRBJ2-5; 9 bases are shared with TRBD2. Unmatched junction bases numbered 8, after V lost 2 bases and J lost 4 bases. The CDR3 contains 16 residues. In germline, CDR1 is MNHEY, CDR2 SVGEGT. The CDR3 bases are TGTGCCAGCAGTTACCCCGCGGGGGGGCTGAGAGAGACCCAGTACTTC. Its protein is CASSYPAGGLRETQYF.

This rearrangement joins TRBV10-2 to TRBJ2-7; 7 nucleotides align to TRBD1. The CDR3 covers 14 residues. CDR1 and CDR2 (germline): WSHSY, SAAADI. Trimming cost V 6 bases and J 0 bases; bases outside gene matches: 5. The CDR3 DNA reads as TGCGCCAGCAGGGAGACAGGGAGCTCCTACGAGCAGTACTTC. Translating it yields CASRETGSSYEQYF.

This clone has just one count. The chain employs TRBV5-1 and TRBJ2-4; 14 bases line up with TRBD2. V lost 0 bases, J lost 1 base, and 6 bases stayed unmatched. The length of the CDR3 is 19 residues. Germline CDR1 and CDR2: SGHRS and YFSETQ. The DNA for the CDR3 is TGCGCCAGCAGCTTGGAAGGGACTAGCGGGAGTCCGGCCAAAAACATTCAGTACTTC. This translates into CASSLEGTSGSPAKNIQYF.

The V call is TRBV7-9, the J call TRBJ2-5, with 7 bases identical to TRBD1. This CDR3 has 16 amino acids. V shed 5 bases, J shed 2 bases, and the junction held 11 bases outside the gene matches. CDR1 is SEHNR, CDR2 FQNEAQ, per germline (reference sequence). CDR3 sequence reads: CASSPNRAGGQETQYF. Written as DNA, the CDR3 is TGTGCCAGCAGCCCTAATAGAGCAGGGGGTCAAGAGACCCAGTACTTC.

In its sample, this clone was seen a few times. The V call is TRBV5-1, the J call TRBJ1-4; the D gene is possibly TRBD1 (6 bases). The CDR3 spans 15 residues. The V end lost 1 base, the J end lost 4 bases, and 11 bases lay between the germline ends. Germline V gives CDR1 SGHRS, CDR2 YFSETQ. Here the CDR3 reads CASSLSTGNNEKLFF. Here the CDR3 DNA reads TGCGCCAGCAGCTTGAGTACAGGGAATAATGAAAAACTGTTTTTT. Drawing the rest from reference TRBV5-1 and TRBJ1-4, the complete variable domain is KAGVTQTPRYLIKTRGQQVTLSCSPISGHRSVSWYQQTPGQGLQFLFEYFSETQRNKGNFPGRFSGRQFSNSRSEMNVSTLELGDSALYLCASSLSTGNNEKLFFGSGTQLSVL.

This clone was observed once. The chain combines TRBV11-3 with TRBJ1-3, with no clear D. The CDR3 length is 13 residues. Germline V CDR1 and CDR2: SGHNT, YENEEA. Trimming shortened V by 5 bases and J by 2 bases, and 7 bases separated the two germline ends. CDR3 protein: CASSRDTGNTIYF. CDR3 nucleotides: TGTGCCAGCAGCCGAGATACTGGAAACACCATATATTTT.

The rearrangement links TRBV28 to TRBJ2-3; 11 bases match TRBD2. The trim removed 3 bases at V and 5 bases at J, leaving 7 bases unmatched. The CDR3 has 16 residues. Germline V gene data show CDR1 as MDHEN and CDR2 as SYDVKM. This CDR3 is CASSFSSGGFVDTQYF. The CDR3, as DNA: TGTGCCAGCAGTTTCTCTAGCGGGGGGTTTGTAGATACGCAGTATTTT.

The chain links TRBV4-3 to TRBJ1-5, with D unclear. This CDR3 is built from 13 residues. In germline, CDR1 is LGHNA, CDR2 YSLEER. Between the trimmed V and J ends, which lost 3 bases and 8 bases, there was a span of 11 bases. The CDR3 DNA follows: TGCGCCAGCAGCCAGTCAAGGAGGGAGCCCCAGCATTTT. It is translated as CASSQSRREPQHF.

The chain combines TRBV18 with TRBJ1-1; D possibly corresponds to TRBD1 (6 bases). CDR3 size: 16 residues. Germline CDR1 is KGHSH and CDR2 is LQKENI. Trimming cost V 4 bases and J 0 bases, with 15 bases left between them. CDR3 sequence: CASSLGQQRVNTEAFF. CDR3 bases: TGTGCCAGCTCACTCGGACAGCAACGGGTGAACACTGAAGCTTTCTTT. The whole variable domain, remainder taken from reference TRBV18 and TRBJ1-1, is NAGVMQNPRHLVRRRGQEARLRCSPMKGHSHVYWYRQLPEEGLKFMVYLQKENIIDESGMPKERFSAEFPKEGPSILRIQQVVRGDSAAYFCASSLGQQRVNTEAFFGQGTRLTVV.

This clone appeared a few times. The rearrangement links TRBV11-2 to TRBJ2-7; 8 bases line up with TRBD1. From germline, CDR1 is SGHAT and CDR2 FQNNGV. J gave up 5 bases and V 6 bases, and 9 bases lay outside the gene matches. The CDR3 loop spans 14 amino acids. In nucleotides, the CDR3 is TGTGCCAGCAGTCGTCCCGGGACAGGTAACGAGCAGTACTTC. It codes for CASSRPGTGNEQYF.

This clone has only a few counts. The chain joins TRBV5-1 to TRBJ2-2; D uncertain. Germline V CDR1 and CDR2: SGHRS, YFSETQ. This CDR3 region has 15 residues. Trimming took 0 bases from V and 5 from J, leaving 11 bases between them. The CDR3 bases are TGCGCCAGCAGCTTGGTCGTCGGCGGAACCGGGGAGCTGTTTTTT. It codes for CASSLVVGGTGELFF. Filled out from reference TRBV5-1 and TRBJ2-2, the complete variable domain reads KAGVTQTPRYLIKTRGQQVTLSCSPISGHRSVSWYQQTPGQGLQFLFEYFSETQRNKGNFPGRFSGRQFSNSRSEMNVSTLELGDSALYLCASSLVVGGTGELFFGEGSRLTVL.

This chain joins TRBV6-5 and TRBJ1-2; possible D gene TRBD1, 5 bases. The germline V and J ends were trimmed by 7 bases and 6 bases, with 18 bases remaining between them. The CDR3 has 14 residues. Germline assignment: CDR1 MNHEY and CDR2 SVGAGI. The CDR3 DNA is TGTGCCAGCACTGGGGCAGTCGTGTGGGATGGCTACACCTTC. Amino acids: CASTGAVVWDGYTF.

The chain couples TRBV6-2 or TRBV6-3 to TRBJ2-1; D might be TRBD1 (5 bases). The length of the CDR3 is 15 residues. The germline V gene encodes CDR1 MNHEY and CDR2 SVGEGT. V lost 6 bases to trimming and J lost 2 bases, with 14 bases between them. The CDR3 nucleotides are TGTGCCAGCAGCTTTCTTGAAGGGGCCTACAATGAGCAGTTCTTC. Translation gives CASSFLEGAYNEQFF.

V usage is TRBV27 and J usage is TRBJ1-6; possibly TRBD1 for D (6 bases). The CDR3 runs 15 residues. The V and J ends lost 7 bases and 4 bases respectively, with 14 bases between them. The germline V gene encodes CDR1 MNHEY and CDR2 SMNVEV (reference sequence). The CDR3 sequence is CASKIQGAYNSPLHF. The DNA of the CDR3 is TGTGCCAGCAAAATACAGGGCGCTTATAATTCACCCCTCCACTTT.

For this clone: Other DNA sequences within the sample encode an identical CDR3. The chain combines TRBV28 with TRBJ2-7; 11 positions agree with TRBD2. Per the germline V gene, CDR1 is MDHEN and CDR2 is SYDVKM. This CDR3 is 15 amino acids long. With V trimmed by 4 bases and J by 4 bases, 6 bases remained unmatched. The DNA for the CDR3 is TGTGCCAGCAGTTCATATAGCGGGAGGGCATACGAGCAGTACTTC. It translates to CASSSYSGRAYEQYF.

CDR3 sequence (DNA): TGTGCCAGCAGCCCGCGGACTAGCGGGGGGGCCTACAATGAGCAGTTCTTC. Translated, it gives CASSPRTSGGAYNEQFF. The chain employs TRBV7-9 and TRBJ2-1; TRBD2 matches 15 bases. Germline assignment: CDR1 SEHNR and CDR2 FQNEAQ (reference sequence). With 5 bases clipped from V and 2 bases from J, the junction kept 4 bases outside the gene matches. The CDR3 length is 17 residues.

The chain carries TRBV2 and TRBJ1-1; D possibly corresponds to TRBD1 (5 bases). Trimming removed 7 bases at V and 9 bases at J, with 9 bases between. The CDR3 extends over 10 amino acids. CDR1 is SNHLY, CDR2 FYNNEI, per germline. CDR3: CASISGKAFF. CDR3 bases: TGTGCCAGCATTTCAGGGAAAGCTTTCTTT.

Turning to this clone: Other DNA sequences in this sample translate to the same CDR3. The chain uses TRBV7-9 and TRBJ2-7, with D perhaps matching TRBD1 (5 bases). CDR3 length equals 12 residues. Germline values: CDR1 SEHNR, CDR2 FQNEAQ (reference sequence). Trimming shortened V by 2 bases and J by 4 bases, and 6 bases separated the two germline ends. The CDR3: CASSLQGYEQYF. CDR3 nucleotides: TGTGCCAGCAGCTTACAGGGATACGAGCAGTACTTC. Filled out from reference TRBV7-9 and TRBJ2-7, the complete variable domain reads DTGVSQNPRHKITKRGQNVTFRCDPISEHNRLYWYRQTLGQGPEFLTYFQNEAQLEKSRLLSDRFSAERPKGSFSTLEIQRTEQGDSAMYLCASSLQGYEQYFGPGTRLTVT.

The chain carries TRBV19 and TRBJ2-7; 13 nucleotides match TRBD2. The germline V gene encodes CDR1 LNHDA and CDR2 SQIVND (reference sequence). The CDR3 has 17 residues. V was clipped by 3 bases and J by 5 bases; unmatched bases: 10. The CDR3, as DNA: TGTGCCAGTAGTATGCCCGCGGGACTAGCGGGGAGCGACGAGCAGTACTTC. This translates into CASSMPAGLAGSDEQYF.

The V gene is TRBV4-3, the J gene TRBJ1-1; D not certain. Germline loops: CDR1 LGHNA, CDR2 YSLEER. V was shortened by 1 base and J by 1 base, with 7 bases between the two germline ends. The length of the CDR3 is 14 residues. CDR3 sequence reads: CASSQGTWNTEAFF. The CDR3, as DNA: TGCGCCAGCAGCCAAGGTACTTGGAACACTGAAGCTTTCTTT.

The J gene is TRBJ1-1, the V gene TRBV5-1; D might be TRBD1 (6 bases). V was cut by 6 bases and J by 0 bases, with 12 bases left in between. This CDR3 has 14 residues. Per germline, CDR1 SGHRS and CDR2 YFSETQ. The DNA for the CDR3 is TGCGCCAGCAAAGGGGGTATCGTGAACACTGAAGCTTTCTTT. Protein product: CASKGGIVNTEAFF.

The gene calls are TRBV4-2 and TRBJ2-7, with 12 bases that match TRBD2. Germline V gives CDR1 LGHNA, CDR2 YNFKEQ. J gave up 2 bases and V 0 bases, and 8 bases lay outside the gene matches. The CDR3 has 18 residues. The CDR3 sequence is CASSQDLLAGGFTYEQYF. CDR3 DNA: TGTGCCAGCAGCCAAGATCTCCTAGCGGGAGGGTTTACCTACGAGCAGTACTTC.